This TCR beta chain was sequenced for a study of shared clonotypes between healthy human individuals. Clones were sequenced by immunoSEQ multiplex PCR, and TCRdb holds only the in-frame ones, with some missing. Among 2.3 million or so clones, more than 85% were seen once, and the ten largest hold under 0.45%. Those who donated were healthy HIV-negative adults, with no recent acute infections or vaccinations reported. The CDR3 length is 16 residues. V shed 0 bases, J shed 3 bases, and the junction held 5 bases outside the gene matches. Germline CDR1 and CDR2: MGHRA and YSYEKL. The sequence came from a young man in good health. Some clones in this sample may be carry-over from other donors' samples. Material: naive CD4+ T cells from PBMCs. Subset given: CD45RA+ positively selected. The chain couples TRBV4-1 to TRBJ2-7; 10 bases are shared with TRBD2. Here the CDR3 DNA reads TGCGCCAGCAGCCAAGAGGGACTAGCGAATCTCTACGAGCAGTACTTC. Translating gives CASSQEGLANLYEQYF.